This is a list of T cell receptor beta chains from one sample in a study of T cells in Graves' hyperthyroidism and ophthalmopathy. A single record per CDR3 protein comes from TCRdb applying MiXCR to the multiplex PCR reads. The data contain about 250,000 distinct CDR3 sequences, 20% to 25% of them singletons. Input material: blood. These receptor sequences come from a man aged 25 to 40 with Graves' ophthalmopathy. CDR3s include the opening cysteine and the closing phenylalanine or tryptophan. Fields, in order: V gene, clone size, D gene, J gene, CDR3 protein, CDR3 DNA. A D gene is named only where the DNA matches it firmly. Expanded clones get a size class; other rows say once, few or many, or leave the size out.

v_call: TRBV25-1; clone_size: -; d_call: -; j_call: TRBJ1-1; cdr3_aa: CATKTGRSNTEAFF; cdr3_nt: TGTGCCACCAAAACGGGACGGTCGAACACTGAAGCTTTCTTT
v_call: TRBV29-1; clone_size: -; d_call: -; j_call: TRBJ1-3; cdr3_aa: CSVLPSSGNTIYF; cdr3_nt: TGCAGCGTGCTCCCAAGCTCTGGAAACACCATATATTTT
v_call: TRBV18; clone_size: few; d_call: -; j_call: TRBJ1-2; cdr3_aa: CASSHATTGGYTF; cdr3_nt: TGTGCCAGCTCACACGCCACCACGGGTGGCTACACCTTC
v_call: TRBV6-2/TRBV6-3; clone_size: -; d_call: -; j_call: TRBJ1-1; cdr3_aa: CASSTEGGTEAFF; cdr3_nt: TGTGCCAGCAGTACGGAGGGAGGGACTGAAGCTTTCTTT
v_call: TRBV11-2; clone_size: many; d_call: -; j_call: TRBJ2-5; cdr3_aa: CASSLGLRGGETQYF; cdr3_nt: TGTGCCAGCAGCTTAGGGCTCAGGGGTGGGGAGACCCAGTACTTC
v_call: TRBV5-1; clone_size: -; d_call: -; j_call: TRBJ2-7; cdr3_aa: CASSFLDSYEQYF; cdr3_nt: TGCGCCAGCAGCTTCCTGGATTCCTACGAGCAGTACTTC
v_call: TRBV7-2; clone_size: few; d_call: -; j_call: TRBJ1-2; cdr3_aa: CASSFYQLEGKNGYTF; cdr3_nt: TGTGCCAGCAGCTTTTATCAATTGGAGGGGAAGAATGGCTACACCTTC
v_call: TRBV10-3; clone_size: few; d_call: TRBD1; j_call: TRBJ2-6; cdr3_aa: CAISGQGVSGANVLTF; cdr3_nt: TGTGCCATCAGTGGACAGGGGGTCTCTGGGGCCAACGTCCTGACTTTC
v_call: TRBV10-3; clone_size: -; d_call: TRBD2; j_call: TRBJ2-7; cdr3_aa: CAISEAGTSGVLSYEQYF; cdr3_nt: TGTGCCATCAGTGAGGCCGGGACTAGCGGGGTTCTCTCCTACGAGCAGTACTTC
v_call: TRBV5-4; clone_size: -; d_call: TRBD1; j_call: TRBJ2-1; cdr3_aa: CASSKQGRDEQFF; cdr3_nt: TGTGCCAGCAGCAAACAGGGGCGGGATGAGCAGTTCTTC
v_call: TRBV24-1; clone_size: -; d_call: TRBD1; j_call: TRBJ1-2; cdr3_aa: CATSDPTGTGDYGYTF; cdr3_nt: TGTGCCACCAGTGATCCAACCGGGACAGGGGACTATGGCTACACCTTC
v_call: TRBV29-1; clone_size: few; d_call: -; j_call: TRBJ1-4; cdr3_aa: CSVGGNEKLFF; cdr3_nt: TGCAGCGTTGGGGGGAATGAAAAACTGTTTTTT
v_call: TRBV29-1; clone_size: -; d_call: -; j_call: TRBJ2-7; cdr3_aa: CSVGGVVAYEQYF; cdr3_nt: TGCAGCGTTGGAGGTGTGGTCGCCTACGAGCAGTACTTC
v_call: TRBV6-1; clone_size: few; d_call: -; j_call: TRBJ2-1; cdr3_aa: CASSGEKWGFGTTDEQFF; cdr3_nt: TGTGCCAGCAGTGGAGAAAAATGGGGTTTCGGGACCACCGATGAGCAGTTCTTC
v_call: TRBV20-1; clone_size: -; d_call: TRBD2; j_call: TRBJ2-7; cdr3_aa: CSARAGGSSYEQYF; cdr3_nt: TGCAGTGCTAGAGCGGGAGGGAGTTCCTACGAGCAGTACTTC
v_call: TRBV30; clone_size: few; d_call: TRBD1; j_call: TRBJ2-2; cdr3_aa: CACRRVGVIHRGTGELFF; cdr3_nt: TGTGCCTGTAGACGAGTTGGGGTCATTCACAGGGGCACCGGGGAGCTGTTTTTT
v_call: TRBV19; clone_size: -; d_call: -; j_call: TRBJ1-1; cdr3_aa: CASTLSGMNTEAFF; cdr3_nt: TGTGCCAGTACCTTATCTGGGATGAACACTGAAGCTTTCTTT
v_call: TRBV29-1; clone_size: few; d_call: -; j_call: TRBJ2-2; cdr3_aa: CSVEIDTGELFF; cdr3_nt: TGCAGCGTTGAGATCGACACCGGGGAGCTGTTTTTT
v_call: TRBV30; clone_size: -; d_call: -; j_call: TRBJ2-1; cdr3_aa: CAWRPLGGLNNEQFF; cdr3_nt: TGTGCCTGGAGACCCCTTGGGGGGTTAAACAATGAGCAGTTCTTC
v_call: TRBV12-3/TRBV12-4; clone_size: few; d_call: TRBD2; j_call: TRBJ2-1; cdr3_aa: CASSPLAGSSHNEQFF; cdr3_nt: TGTGCCAGCAGTCCTTTAGCGGGGAGCTCACACAATGAGCAGTTCTTC
v_call: TRBV2; clone_size: few; d_call: TRBD2; j_call: TRBJ2-2; cdr3_aa: CASSEIKPGTAGGRLFF; cdr3_nt: TGTGCCAGCAGTGAAATCAAACCCGGGACAGCGGGGGGGAGACTGTTTTTT
v_call: TRBV5-5; clone_size: many; d_call: TRBD2; j_call: TRBJ2-1; cdr3_aa: CASSLAASGYYNEQFF; cdr3_nt: TGTGCCAGCAGCTTGGCCGCTAGCGGGTACTACAATGAGCAGTTCTTC
v_call: TRBV30; clone_size: many; d_call: -; j_call: TRBJ1-1; cdr3_aa: CAWSFESNTEAFF; cdr3_nt: TGTGCCTGGAGTTTCGAGAGTAACACTGAAGCTTTCTTT
v_call: TRBV5-1; clone_size: few; d_call: -; j_call: TRBJ1-4; cdr3_aa: CASSLRGEKEKLFF; cdr3_nt: TGCGCCAGCAGCTTGCGTGGAGAAAAGGAAAAACTGTTTTTT
v_call: TRBV27; clone_size: few; d_call: -; j_call: TRBJ1-5; cdr3_aa: CASSLNARTFQPQHF; cdr3_nt: TGTGCCAGCAGTTTAAACGCCCGGACATTTCAGCCCCAGCATTTT
v_call: TRBV19; clone_size: few; d_call: TRBD2; j_call: TRBJ2-1; cdr3_aa: CASRTTGLAGGMSYNEQFF; cdr3_nt: TGTGCCAGTAGGACGACGGGACTAGCGGGAGGGATGTCCTACAATGAGCAGTTCTTC
v_call: TRBV12-5; clone_size: -; d_call: TRBD1; j_call: TRBJ2-5; cdr3_aa: CASARDSPRETQHF; cdr3_nt: TGTGCTAGTGCTCGGGACAGTCCAAGAGAAACCCAGCACTTC
v_call: TRBV7-9; clone_size: -; d_call: TRBD1; j_call: TRBJ1-5; cdr3_aa: CASSTGGIGNQPQHF; cdr3_nt: TGTGCCAGCAGCACAGGGGGGATCGGCAATCAGCCCCAGCATTTT
v_call: TRBV28; clone_size: few; d_call: -; j_call: TRBJ1-2; cdr3_aa: CASSRTRSGYTF; cdr3_nt: TGTGCCAGCAGCCGGACCCGAAGCGGCTACACCTTC
v_call: TRBV5-1; clone_size: few; d_call: TRBD2; j_call: TRBJ2-7; cdr3_aa: CASSLGGLAGDGSYEQYF; cdr3_nt: TGCGCCAGCAGCCTCGGAGGACTAGCGGGAGATGGGTCCTACGAGCAGTACTTC
v_call: TRBV10-3; clone_size: -; d_call: -; j_call: TRBJ1-1; cdr3_aa: CAISEVTGGTEAFF; cdr3_nt: TGTGCCATCAGTGAAGTCACCGGTGGGACTGAAGCTTTCTTT
v_call: TRBV20-1; clone_size: -; d_call: -; j_call: TRBJ2-7; cdr3_aa: CSARDETGRGEQYF; cdr3_nt: TGCAGTGCTAGAGATGAGACAGGGAGGGGGGAGCAGTACTTC
v_call: TRBV12-5; clone_size: -; d_call: -; j_call: TRBJ1-5; cdr3_aa: CASGAQGGQPQHF; cdr3_nt: TGTGCTAGTGGCGCACAGGGCGGTCAGCCCCAGCATTTT
v_call: TRBV12-3/TRBV12-4; clone_size: few; d_call: TRBD2; j_call: TRBJ2-1; cdr3_aa: CASRRAGGPSDEQFF; cdr3_nt: TGTGCCAGCAGAAGAGCGGGAGGGCCGAGTGATGAGCAGTTCTTC
v_call: TRBV10-2; clone_size: once; d_call: -; j_call: TRBJ2-7; cdr3_aa: CASSDPNEIYEQYF; cdr3_nt: TGCGCCAGCAGTGACCCGAATGAAATCTACGAGCAGTACTTC
v_call: TRBV19; clone_size: few; d_call: TRBD1; j_call: TRBJ1-1; cdr3_aa: CASSARGRPEAFF; cdr3_nt: TGTGCCAGTAGTGCCAGGGGGCGCCCTGAAGCTTTCTTT
v_call: TRBV11-3; clone_size: many; d_call: -; j_call: TRBJ2-1; cdr3_aa: CASSFKSSYNEQFF; cdr3_nt: TGTGCCAGCAGCTTCAAAAGCTCCTACAATGAGCAGTTCTTC
v_call: TRBV29-1; clone_size: few; d_call: TRBD2; j_call: TRBJ2-3; cdr3_aa: CSAGVGLAGEGNTQYF; cdr3_nt: TGCAGCGCTGGGGTTGGTCTGGCGGGAGAAGGGAATACGCAGTATTTT
v_call: TRBV2; clone_size: many; d_call: -; j_call: TRBJ1-2; cdr3_aa: CASSEQGNNYGYTF; cdr3_nt: TGTGCCAGCAGTGAACAGGGGAATAACTATGGCTACACCTTC
v_call: TRBV2; clone_size: -; d_call: -; j_call: TRBJ1-5; cdr3_aa: CASNAVGQPQHF; cdr3_nt: TGTGCCAGCAACGCAGTGGGACAGCCCCAGCATTTT